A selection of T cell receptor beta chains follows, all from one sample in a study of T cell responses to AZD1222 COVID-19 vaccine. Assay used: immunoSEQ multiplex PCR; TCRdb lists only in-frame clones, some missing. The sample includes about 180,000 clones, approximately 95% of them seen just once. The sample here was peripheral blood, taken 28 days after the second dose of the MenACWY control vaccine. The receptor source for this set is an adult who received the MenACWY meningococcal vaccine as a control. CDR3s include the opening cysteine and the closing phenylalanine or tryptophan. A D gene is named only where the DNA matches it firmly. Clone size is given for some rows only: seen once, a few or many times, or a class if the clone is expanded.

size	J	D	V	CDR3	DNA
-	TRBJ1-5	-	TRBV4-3	CASSQGWPNPQQPQHF	TGCGCCAGCAGCCAAGGTTGGCCCAACCCGCAACAGCCCCAGCATTTT
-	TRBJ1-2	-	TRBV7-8	CASSLMGRTSPLSYTF	TGTGCCAGCAGCTTAATGGGAAGGACAAGTCCCTTAAGCTACACCTTC
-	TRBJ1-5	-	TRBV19	CASTFMGGNQPQHF	TGTGCCAGTACCTTTATGGGGGGCAATCAACCCCAGCATTTT
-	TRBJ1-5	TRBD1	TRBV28	CASSDRGRGPQHF	TGTGCCAGCAGTGACAGGGGAAGAGGGCCCCAGCATTTT
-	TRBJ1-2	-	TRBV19	CASSMTALNYGYTF	TGTGCCAGTAGTATGACTGCATTAAACTATGGCTACACCTTC
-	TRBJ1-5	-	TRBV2	CASGDIIGGGQPQHF	TGTGCCAGCGGCGACATTATAGGGGGGGGACAGCCCCAGCATTTT
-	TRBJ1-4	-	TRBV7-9	CATDRDTNEKLFF	TGTGCCACTGACCGGGACACTAATGAAAAACTGTTTTTT
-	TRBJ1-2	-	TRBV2	CASSEEVSGYTF	TGTGCCAGCAGTGAAGAGGTCTCTGGCTACACCTTC
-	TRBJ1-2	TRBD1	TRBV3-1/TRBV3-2	CASSRQGAGGYGYTF	TGTGCCAGCAGCCGACAGGGGGCAGGGGGCTATGGCTACACCTTC
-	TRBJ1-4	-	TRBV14	CASSQQGGMAEKLFF	TGTGCCAGCAGCCAACAGGGCGGAATGGCTGAAAAACTGTTTTTT
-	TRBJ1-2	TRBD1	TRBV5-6	CASSLTGGNYGYTF	TGTGCCAGCAGCTTGACAGGGGGTAACTATGGCTACACCTTC
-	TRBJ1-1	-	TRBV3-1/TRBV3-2	CASSPYSGGAFF	TGTGCCAGCAGCCCCTACTCAGGCGGAGCTTTCTTT
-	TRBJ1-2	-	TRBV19	CASSRPGRGYGYTF	TGTGCCAGTAGTAGACCGGGACGGGGCTATGGCTACACCTTC
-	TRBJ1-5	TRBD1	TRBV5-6	CASSLGTGNSNQPQHF	TGTGCCAGCAGCTTGGGGACAGGGAACAGTAATCAGCCCCAGCATTTT
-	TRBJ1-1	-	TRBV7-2	CASSMTPRAAEAFF	TGTGCCAGCAGCATGACTCCTCGGGCAGCTGAAGCTTTCTTT
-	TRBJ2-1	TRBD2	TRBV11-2	CASSLLTSGTLRREQFF	TGTGCCAGCAGCCTCCTGACTAGCGGGACCCTACGGAGAGAGCAGTTCTTC
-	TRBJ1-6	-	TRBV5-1	CASSTGTRGSPLHF	TGCGCCAGCAGCACCGGGACTAGGGGCTCACCCCTCCACTTT
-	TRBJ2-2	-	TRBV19	CASSIQDTGELFF	TGTGCCAGTAGTATTCAGGACACCGGGGAGCTGTTTTTT
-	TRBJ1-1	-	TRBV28	CAGDRYTAAFF	TGTGCCGGGGATCGGTACACTGCAGCTTTCTTT
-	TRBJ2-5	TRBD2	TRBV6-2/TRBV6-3	CASSYSGVQETQYF	TGTGCCAGCAGTTACAGCGGGGTCCAAGAGACCCAGTACTTC
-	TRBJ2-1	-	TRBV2	CASSQGYNEQFF	TGTGCCAGCAGTCAGGGATACAATGAGCAGTTCTTC
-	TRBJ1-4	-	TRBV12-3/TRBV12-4	CASSLGRNEKLFF	TGTGCCAGCAGTTTAGGCCGTAATGAAAAACTGTTTTTT
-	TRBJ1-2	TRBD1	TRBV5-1	CASSYQGANYGYTF	TGCGCCAGCAGCTATCAGGGGGCTAACTATGGCTACACCTTC
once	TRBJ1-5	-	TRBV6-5	CASSGRGSPQHF	TGTGCCAGCAGCGGGAGGGGATCACCCCAGCATTTT
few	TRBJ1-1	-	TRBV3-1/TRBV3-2	CASKPWVGTEAFF	TGTGCCAGCAAACCCTGGGTAGGCACTGAAGCTTTCTTT
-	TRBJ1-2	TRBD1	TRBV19	CASADRPLVNYGYTF	TGTGCCAGTGCGGACAGGCCCCTAGTTAACTATGGCTACACCTTC
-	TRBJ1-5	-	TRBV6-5	CASSKKFSGNQPQHF	TGTGCCAGCAGTAAAAAATTCTCGGGCAATCAGCCCCAGCATTTT
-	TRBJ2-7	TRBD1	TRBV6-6	CASSSGQGTYEQYF	TGTGCCAGCAGTTCGGGACAGGGGACCTACGAGCAGTACTTC
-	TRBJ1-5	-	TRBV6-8	CASSPERGANQPQHF	TGTGCCAGCAGCCCCGAAAGAGGGGCTAATCAGCCCCAGCATTTT
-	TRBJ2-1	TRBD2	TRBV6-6	CASSSTTSGGYNEQFF	TGTGCCAGCAGTTCGACGACTAGCGGGGGCTACAATGAGCAGTTCTTC
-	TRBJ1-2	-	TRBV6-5	CASSPTDNYGYTF	TGTGCCAGCAGTCCGACAGATAACTATGGCTACACCTTC
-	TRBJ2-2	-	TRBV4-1	CASSQGQVTGELFF	TGCGCCAGCAGCCAAGGACAGGTCACCGGGGAGCTGTTTTTT
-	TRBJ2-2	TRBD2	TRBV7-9	CASSLFRLGLAIAGELFF	TGTGCCAGCAGCTTATTTCGACTCGGACTAGCTATTGCCGGGGAGCTGTTTTTT
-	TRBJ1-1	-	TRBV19	CASSKRDGLNTEAFF	TGTGCCAGTAGTAAGAGGGACGGATTGAACACTGAAGCTTTCTTT
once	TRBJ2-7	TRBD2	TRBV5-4	CASSLMGTSGVGQYF	TGTGCCAGCAGCCTCATGGGGACTAGCGGGGTGGGCCAGTACTTC
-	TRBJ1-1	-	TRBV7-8	CASSLALGETEAFF	TGTGCCAGCAGCTTAGCGTTAGGGGAAACTGAAGCTTTCTTT
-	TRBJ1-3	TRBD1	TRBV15	CATSRDFLQGVGNTIYF	TGTGCCACCAGCAGAGATTTCCTGCAGGGGGTAGGGAACACCATATATTTT
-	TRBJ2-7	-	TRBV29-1	CSVASEQYPSSYEQYF	TGCAGCGTTGCGAGCGAACAATACCCTAGCTCCTACGAGCAGTACTTC
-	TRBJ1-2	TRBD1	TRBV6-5	CASSYLGTGVGGYTF	TGTGCCAGCAGTTACCTCGGGACAGGGGTCGGTGGCTACACCTTC
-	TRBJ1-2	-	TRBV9	CASSVGLFREGKDYGYTF	TGTGCCAGCAGCGTGGGTTTGTTTCGGGAGGGGAAGGACTATGGCTACACCTTC
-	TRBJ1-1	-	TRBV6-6	CASLSTRKNTEAFF	TGTGCCAGCCTCTCGACAAGGAAAAACACTGAAGCTTTCTTT
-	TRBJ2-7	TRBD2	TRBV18	CASQTSAPGEQYF	TGTGCCAGCCAAACTAGCGCGCCGGGCGAGCAGTACTTC
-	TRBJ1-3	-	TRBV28	CASSLSGIPFSGNTIYF	TGTGCCAGCAGTTTATCAGGTATCCCTTTCTCTGGAAACACCATATATTTT
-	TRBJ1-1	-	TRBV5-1	CASSLRGSDTEAFF	TGCGCCAGCAGCTTGAGGGGGTCGGACACTGAAGCTTTCTTT
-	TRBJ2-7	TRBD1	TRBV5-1	CASSLGTGSYYEQYF	TGCGCCAGCAGTCTCGGGACAGGGAGTTACTACGAGCAGTACTTC
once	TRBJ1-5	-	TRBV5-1	CASSPVGGGNQPQHF	TGCGCCAGCAGCCCGGTGGGGGGCGGCAATCAGCCCCAGCATTTT
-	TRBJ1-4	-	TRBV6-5	CASSYSGESNEKLFF	TGTGCCAGCAGTTACTCGGGGGAGTCCAATGAAAAACTGTTTTTT
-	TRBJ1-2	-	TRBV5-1	CASSLAGRESRDGYTF	TGCGCCAGCAGCTTGGCCGGGAGGGAATCTCGTGATGGCTACACCTTC
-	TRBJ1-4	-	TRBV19	CASSIMRTSNEKLFF	TGTGCCAGTAGTATAATGCGGACTTCGAATGAAAAACTGTTTTTT
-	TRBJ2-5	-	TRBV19	CASSTKKTGEGETQYF	TGTGCCAGTAGTACCAAGAAGACAGGGGAGGGAGAGACCCAGTACTTC
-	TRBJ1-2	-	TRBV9	CASSYVGGSGGGYTF	TGTGCCAGCAGCTACGTAGGTGGCAGTGGGGGCGGCTACACCTTC
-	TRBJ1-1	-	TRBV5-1	CASSWTVNTEAFF	TGCGCCAGCAGTTGGACAGTGAACACTGAAGCTTTCTTT
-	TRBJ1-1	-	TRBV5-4	CASSFMSSGPGLTEAFF	TGTGCCAGCAGCTTTATGTCAAGTGGGCCAGGGCTCACTGAAGCTTTCTTT